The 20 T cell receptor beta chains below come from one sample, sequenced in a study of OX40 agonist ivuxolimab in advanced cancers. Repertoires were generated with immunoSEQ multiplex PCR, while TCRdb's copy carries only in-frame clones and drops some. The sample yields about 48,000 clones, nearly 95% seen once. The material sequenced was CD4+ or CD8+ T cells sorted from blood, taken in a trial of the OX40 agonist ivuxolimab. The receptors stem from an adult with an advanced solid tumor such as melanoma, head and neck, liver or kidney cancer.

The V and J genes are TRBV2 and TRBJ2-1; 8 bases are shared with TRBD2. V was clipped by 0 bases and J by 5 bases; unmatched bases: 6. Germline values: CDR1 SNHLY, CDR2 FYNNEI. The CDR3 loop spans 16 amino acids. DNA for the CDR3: TGTGCCAGCAGTGAAGCATTCACCGGGGGGGACAATGAGCAGTTCTTC. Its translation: CASSEAFTGGDNEQFF.

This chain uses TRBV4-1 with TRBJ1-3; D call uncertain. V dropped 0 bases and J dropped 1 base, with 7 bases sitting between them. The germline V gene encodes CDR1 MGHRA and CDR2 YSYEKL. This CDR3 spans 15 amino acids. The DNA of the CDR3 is TGCGCCAGCAGCCAAGATGACCTTTCTGGAAACACCATATATTTT. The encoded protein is CASSQDDLSGNTIYF.

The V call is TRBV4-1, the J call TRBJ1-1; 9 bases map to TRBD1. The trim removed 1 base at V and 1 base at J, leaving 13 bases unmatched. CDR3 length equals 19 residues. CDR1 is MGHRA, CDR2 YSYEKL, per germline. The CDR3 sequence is CASSQASFGDREGNTEAFF. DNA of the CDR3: TGCGCCAGCAGCCAAGCCTCTTTTGGGGACAGGGAAGGGAACACTGAAGCTTTCTTT.

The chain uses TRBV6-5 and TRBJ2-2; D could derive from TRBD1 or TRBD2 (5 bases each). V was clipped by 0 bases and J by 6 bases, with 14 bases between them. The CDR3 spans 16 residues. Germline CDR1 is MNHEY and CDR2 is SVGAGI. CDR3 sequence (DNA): TGTGCCAGCAGTTACTCGGTTACCCGAGGGGCCGGGGAGCTGTTTTTT. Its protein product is CASSYSVTRGAGELFF.

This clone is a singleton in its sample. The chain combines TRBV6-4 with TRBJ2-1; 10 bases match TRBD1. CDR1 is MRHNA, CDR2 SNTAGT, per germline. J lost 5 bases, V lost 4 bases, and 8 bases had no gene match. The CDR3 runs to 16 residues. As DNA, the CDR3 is TGTGCCAGCAGTGGGGCCGGGGGACAGGGGAACAATGAGCAGTTCTTC. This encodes CASSGAGGQGNNEQFF.

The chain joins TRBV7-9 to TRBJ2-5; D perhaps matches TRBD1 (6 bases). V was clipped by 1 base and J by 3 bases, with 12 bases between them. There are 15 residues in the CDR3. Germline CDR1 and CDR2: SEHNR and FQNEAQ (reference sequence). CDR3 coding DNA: TGTGCCAGCAGCTTAGAGACAGGACGGGAAGAGACCCAGTACTTC. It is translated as CASSLETGREETQYF.

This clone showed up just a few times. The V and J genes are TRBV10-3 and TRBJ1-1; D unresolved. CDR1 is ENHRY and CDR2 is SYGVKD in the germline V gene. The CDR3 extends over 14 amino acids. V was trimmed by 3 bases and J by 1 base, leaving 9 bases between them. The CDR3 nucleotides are TGTGCCATCAGTGAACTGGGAGGGAACACTGAAGCTTTCTTT. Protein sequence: CAISELGGNTEAFF.

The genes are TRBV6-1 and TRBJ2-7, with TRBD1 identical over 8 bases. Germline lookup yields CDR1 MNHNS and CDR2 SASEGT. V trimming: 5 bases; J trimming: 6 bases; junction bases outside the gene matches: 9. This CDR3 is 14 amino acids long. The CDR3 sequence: CASSPRTGSGEQYF. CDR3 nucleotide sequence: TGTGCCAGCAGTCCGAGGACAGGGTCGGGCGAGCAGTACTTC.

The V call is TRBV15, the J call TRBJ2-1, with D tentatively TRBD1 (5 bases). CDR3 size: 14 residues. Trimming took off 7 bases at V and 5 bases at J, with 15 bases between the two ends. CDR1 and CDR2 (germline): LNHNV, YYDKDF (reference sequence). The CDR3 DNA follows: TGTGCCACCAAGGACACCGTCTCTGACAATGAGCAGTTCTTC. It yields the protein CATKDTVSDNEQFF.

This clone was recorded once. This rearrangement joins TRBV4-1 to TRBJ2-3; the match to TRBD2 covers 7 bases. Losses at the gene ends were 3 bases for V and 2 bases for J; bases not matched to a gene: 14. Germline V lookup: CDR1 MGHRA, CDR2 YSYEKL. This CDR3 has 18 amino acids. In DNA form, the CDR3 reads TGCGCCAGCAGCCACTCGAAGCGGTGGGGGGGGAACACAGATACGCAGTATTTT. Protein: CASSHSKRWGGNTDTQYF.

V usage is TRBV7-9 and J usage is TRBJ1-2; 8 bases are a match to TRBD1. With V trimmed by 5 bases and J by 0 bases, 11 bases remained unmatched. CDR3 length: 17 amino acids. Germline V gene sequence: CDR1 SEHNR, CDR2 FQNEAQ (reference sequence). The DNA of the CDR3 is TGTGCCAGCAGCCCTAGTAGCAGGGGGCCGCCTAACTATGGCTACACCTTC. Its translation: CASSPSSRGPPNYGYTF.

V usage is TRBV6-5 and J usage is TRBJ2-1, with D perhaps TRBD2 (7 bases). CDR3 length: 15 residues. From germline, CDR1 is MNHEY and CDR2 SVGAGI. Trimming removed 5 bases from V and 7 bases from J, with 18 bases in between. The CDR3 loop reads CASSPGTPGRNEQFF. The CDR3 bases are TGTGCCAGCAGTCCCGGGACACCCGGGAGGAATGAGCAGTTCTTC.

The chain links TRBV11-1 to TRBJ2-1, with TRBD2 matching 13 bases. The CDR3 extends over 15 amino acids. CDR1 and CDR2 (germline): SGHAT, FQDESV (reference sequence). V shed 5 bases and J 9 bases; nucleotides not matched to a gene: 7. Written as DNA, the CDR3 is TGTGCCAGCAGCCCAACTAGCGGGGGGGCCCTTGAGCAGTTCTTC. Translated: CASSPTSGGALEQFF. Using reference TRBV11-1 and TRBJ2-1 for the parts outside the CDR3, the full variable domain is EAEVAQSPRYKITEKSQAVAFWCDPISGHATLYWYRQILGQGPELLVQFQDESVVDDSQLPKDRFSAERLKGVDSTLKIQPAELGDSAMYLCASSPTSGGALEQFFGPGTRLTVL.

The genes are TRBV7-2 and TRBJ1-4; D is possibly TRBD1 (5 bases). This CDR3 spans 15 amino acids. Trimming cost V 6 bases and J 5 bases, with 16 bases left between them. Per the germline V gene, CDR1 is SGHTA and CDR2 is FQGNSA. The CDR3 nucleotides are TGTGCCAGCAGGGGAGAGTTCCAGGGCAATGAAAAACTGTTTTTT. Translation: CASRGEFQGNEKLFF. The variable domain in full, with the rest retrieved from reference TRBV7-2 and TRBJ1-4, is GAGVSQSPSNKVTEKGKDVELRCDPISGHTALYWYRQSLGQGLEFLIYFQGNSAPDKSGLPSDRFSAERTGGSVSTLTIQRTQQEDSAVYLCASRGEFQGNEKLFFGSGTQLSVL.

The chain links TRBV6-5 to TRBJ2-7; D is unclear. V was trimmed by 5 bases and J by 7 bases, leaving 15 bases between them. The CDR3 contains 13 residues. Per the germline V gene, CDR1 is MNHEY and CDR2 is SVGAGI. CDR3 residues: CASSPLVWGEQYF. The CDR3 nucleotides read TGTGCCAGCAGTCCGCTCGTTTGGGGAGAGCAGTACTTC.

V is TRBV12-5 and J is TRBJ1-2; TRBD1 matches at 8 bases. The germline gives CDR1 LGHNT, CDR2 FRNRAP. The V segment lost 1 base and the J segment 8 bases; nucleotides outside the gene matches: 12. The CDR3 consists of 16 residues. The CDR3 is CASGLAGGGLSGGYTF. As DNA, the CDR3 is TGTGCTAGTGGTTTGGCAGGGGGCGGCCTAAGTGGAGGCTACACCTTC.

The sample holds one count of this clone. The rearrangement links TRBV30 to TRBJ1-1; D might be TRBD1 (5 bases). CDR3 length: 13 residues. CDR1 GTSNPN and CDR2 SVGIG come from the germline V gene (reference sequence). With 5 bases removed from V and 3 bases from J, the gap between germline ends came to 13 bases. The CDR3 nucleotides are TGTGCCTGGGGCCTCGGGGGGGACACTGAAGCTTTCTTT. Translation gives CAWGLGGDTEAFF.

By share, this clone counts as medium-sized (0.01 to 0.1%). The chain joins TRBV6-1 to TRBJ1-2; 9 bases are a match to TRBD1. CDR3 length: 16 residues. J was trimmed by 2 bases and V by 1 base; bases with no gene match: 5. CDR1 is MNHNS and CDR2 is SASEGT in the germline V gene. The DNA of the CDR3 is TGTGCCAGCAGTGAAGAAGTGGGACAGGGAAACTATGGCTACACCTTC. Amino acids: CASSEEVGQGNYGYTF.

CDR3 residues: CASSVIGYGYTF. CDR3 sequence (DNA): TGTGCCAGCAGCGTTATCGGCTATGGCTACACCTTC. This sequence joins TRBV7-9 and TRBJ1-2, with unresolved D. The germline V and J ends were trimmed by 5 bases and 4 bases, with 8 bases remaining between them. CDR3 length equals 12 residues. Germline CDR1 SEHNR, CDR2 FQNEAQ (reference sequence).

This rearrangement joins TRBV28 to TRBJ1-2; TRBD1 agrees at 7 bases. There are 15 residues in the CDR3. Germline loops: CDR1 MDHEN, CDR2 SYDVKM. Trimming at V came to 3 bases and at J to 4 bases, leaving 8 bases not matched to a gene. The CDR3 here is CASSLGQSPSYGYTF. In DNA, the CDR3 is TGTGCCAGCAGTTTGGGACAGAGTCCGTCCTATGGCTACACCTTC.